The present entry profiles one TCR beta chain with its context. The antigen is not known. The sample comes from a study of memory CD4+ T cells and cytomegalovirus serostatus. Regarding the study as a whole: About 40% of the roughly 150 known CMV-associated TCRbeta sequences appeared in CD4+ memory. Median bootstrapped AUC for CMV status was just under 0.97 originally, less than 0.93 US-trained.

Germline lookup yields CDR1 MGHRA and CDR2 YSYEKL. Trimming cost V 1 base and J 5 bases, with 10 bases left between them. This CDR3 comprises 14 residues. Single viable CD3+CD4+CD8-CD45RO+ cells were sorted as the memory CD4+ T cells. Positive selection with CD4 microbeads enriched total CD4+ T cells. Per the original methods: Out-of-frame sequences were removed, leaving 2 million to 2.5 million distinct TCRbeta sequences. Sequencing was performed with immunoSEQ multiplex PCR; in TCRdb, only in-frame clones are kept and a portion is missing. V and J calls and clone size are given by that table; D and trimming were obtained from the DNA. Found here are 50,000 or so clones, about four fifths of them singletons; the top ten hold 1.3% to 1.5%.

The sequenced sample was memory CD4+ T cells from blood. This receptor was taken from an adult in good health and CMV-seropositive. The J gene is TRBJ2-3, the V gene TRBV4-1; D is uncertain. CDR3 protein: CASSQGLNIDTQYF. The CDR3 DNA reads as TGCGCCAGCAGCCAAGGATTGAACATAGATACGCAGTATTTT.